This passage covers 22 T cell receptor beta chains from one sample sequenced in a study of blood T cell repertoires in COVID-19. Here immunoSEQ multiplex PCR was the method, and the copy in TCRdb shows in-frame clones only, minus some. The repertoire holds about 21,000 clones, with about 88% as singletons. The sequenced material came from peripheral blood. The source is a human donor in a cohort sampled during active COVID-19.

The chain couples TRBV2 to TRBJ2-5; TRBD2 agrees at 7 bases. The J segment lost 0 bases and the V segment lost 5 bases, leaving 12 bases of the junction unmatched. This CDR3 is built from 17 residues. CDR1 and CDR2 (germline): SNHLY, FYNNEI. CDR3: CASSLSRGGAHQETQYF. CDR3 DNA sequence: TGTGCCAGCAGTTTATCTAGGGGAGGGGCACACCAAGAGACCCAGTACTTC.

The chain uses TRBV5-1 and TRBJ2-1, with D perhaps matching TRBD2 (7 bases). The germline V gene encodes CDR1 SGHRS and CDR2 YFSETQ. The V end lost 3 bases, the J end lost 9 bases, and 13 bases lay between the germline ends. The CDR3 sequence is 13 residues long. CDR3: CASSSYREGEQFF. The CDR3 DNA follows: TGCGCCAGCAGCTCGTACAGGGAGGGTGAGCAGTTCTTC.

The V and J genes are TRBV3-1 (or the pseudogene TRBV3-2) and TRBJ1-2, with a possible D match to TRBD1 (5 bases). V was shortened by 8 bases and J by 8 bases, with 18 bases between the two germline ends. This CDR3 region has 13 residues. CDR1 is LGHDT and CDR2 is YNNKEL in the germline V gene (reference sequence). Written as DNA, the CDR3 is TGTGCCAGCTCGGGCGGGACCTTTGCGGGCTACACCTTC. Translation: CASSGGTFAGYTF.

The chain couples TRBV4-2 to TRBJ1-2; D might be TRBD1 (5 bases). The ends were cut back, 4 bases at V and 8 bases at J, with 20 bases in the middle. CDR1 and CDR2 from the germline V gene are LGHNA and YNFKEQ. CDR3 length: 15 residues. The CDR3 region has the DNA TGTGCCAGCAGCCGAGAGGGGCCGGGTTCGACGGGCTACACCTTC. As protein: CASSREGPGSTGYTF.

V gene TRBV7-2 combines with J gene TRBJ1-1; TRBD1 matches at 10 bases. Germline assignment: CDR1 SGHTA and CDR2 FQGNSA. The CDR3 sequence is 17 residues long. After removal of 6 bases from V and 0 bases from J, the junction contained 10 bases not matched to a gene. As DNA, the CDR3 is TGTGCCAGCAGGACTCTTAAGGGGACAGGGGTGAACACTGAAGCTTTCTTT. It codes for CASRTLKGTGVNTEAFF. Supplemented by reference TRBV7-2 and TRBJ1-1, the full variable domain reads GAGVSQSPSNKVTEKGKDVELRCDPISGHTALYWYRQSLGQGLEFLIYFQGNSAPDKSGLPSDRFSAERTGGSVSTLTIQRTQQEDSAVYLCASRTLKGTGVNTEAFFGQGTRLTVV.

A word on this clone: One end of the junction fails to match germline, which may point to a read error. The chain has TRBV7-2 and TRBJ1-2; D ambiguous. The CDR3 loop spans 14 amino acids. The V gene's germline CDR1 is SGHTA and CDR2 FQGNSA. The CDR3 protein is CASTLDRNSYGYTF. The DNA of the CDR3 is TGTGCCAGCACCTTAGACCGGAACAGCTATGGCTACACCTTC.

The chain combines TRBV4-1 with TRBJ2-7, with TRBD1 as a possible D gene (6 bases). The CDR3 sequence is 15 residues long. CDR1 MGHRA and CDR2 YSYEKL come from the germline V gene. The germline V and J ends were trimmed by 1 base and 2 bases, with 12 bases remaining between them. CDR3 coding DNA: TGCGCCAGCAGCCAAGTCTGGGACACCACCTACGAGCAGTACTTC. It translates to CASSQVWDTTYEQYF.

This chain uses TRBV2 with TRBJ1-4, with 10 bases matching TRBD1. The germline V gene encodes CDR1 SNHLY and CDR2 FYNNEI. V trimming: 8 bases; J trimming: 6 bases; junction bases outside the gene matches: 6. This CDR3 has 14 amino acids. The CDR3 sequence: CASLKTGGDEKLFF. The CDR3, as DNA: TGTGCCAGCCTCAAGACAGGGGGCGATGAAAAACTGTTTTTT.

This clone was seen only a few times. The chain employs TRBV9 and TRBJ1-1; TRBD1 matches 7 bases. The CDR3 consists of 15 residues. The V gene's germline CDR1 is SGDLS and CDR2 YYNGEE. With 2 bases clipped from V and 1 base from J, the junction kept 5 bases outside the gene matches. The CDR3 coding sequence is TGTGCCAGCAGCGTTATCCAGGGGGGGAACACTGAAGCTTTCTTT. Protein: CASSVIQGGNTEAFF.

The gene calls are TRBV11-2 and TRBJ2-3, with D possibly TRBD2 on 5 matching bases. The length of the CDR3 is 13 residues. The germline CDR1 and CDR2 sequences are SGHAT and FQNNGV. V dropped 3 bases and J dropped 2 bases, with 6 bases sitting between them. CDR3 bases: TGTGCCAGCAGCTTCGGGATCACAGATACGCAGTATTTT. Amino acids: CASSFGITDTQYF.

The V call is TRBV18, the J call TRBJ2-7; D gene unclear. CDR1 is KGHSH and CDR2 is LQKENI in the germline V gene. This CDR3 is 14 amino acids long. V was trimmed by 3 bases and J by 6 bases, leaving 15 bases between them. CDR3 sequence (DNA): TGTGCCAGCTCACCGGCGACAAAGAACGCCGAGCAGTACTTC. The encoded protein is CASSPATKNAEQYF.

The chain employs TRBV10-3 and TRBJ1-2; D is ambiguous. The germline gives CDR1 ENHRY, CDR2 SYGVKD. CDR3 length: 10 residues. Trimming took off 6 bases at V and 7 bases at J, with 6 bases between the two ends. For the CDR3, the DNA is TGTGCCATCAGGGGAGGTGGCTACACCTTC. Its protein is CAIRGGGYTF.

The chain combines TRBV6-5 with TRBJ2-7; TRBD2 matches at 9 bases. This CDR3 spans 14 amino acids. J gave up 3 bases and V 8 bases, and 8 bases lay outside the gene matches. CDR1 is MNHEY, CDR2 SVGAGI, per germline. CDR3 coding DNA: TGTGCCAGCCGGAAGTCAGCGGGGGGCTACGAGCAGTACTTC. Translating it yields CASRKSAGGYEQYF.

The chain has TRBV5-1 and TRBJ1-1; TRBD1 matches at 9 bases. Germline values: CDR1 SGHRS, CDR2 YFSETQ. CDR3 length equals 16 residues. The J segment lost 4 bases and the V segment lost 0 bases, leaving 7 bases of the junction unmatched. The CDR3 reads CASSLALQGAATEAFF. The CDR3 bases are TGCGCCAGCAGCTTGGCCCTACAGGGGGCTGCCACTGAAGCTTTCTTT.

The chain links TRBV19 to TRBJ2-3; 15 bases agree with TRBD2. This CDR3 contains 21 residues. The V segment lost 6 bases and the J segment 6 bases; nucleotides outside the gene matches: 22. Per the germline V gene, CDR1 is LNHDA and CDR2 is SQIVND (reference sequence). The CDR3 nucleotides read TGTGCCAGTAGCTATCGGACAGAATGGGATTTGGGACTAGCGGGGGGTGATACGCAGTATTTT. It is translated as CASSYRTEWDLGLAGGDTQYF.

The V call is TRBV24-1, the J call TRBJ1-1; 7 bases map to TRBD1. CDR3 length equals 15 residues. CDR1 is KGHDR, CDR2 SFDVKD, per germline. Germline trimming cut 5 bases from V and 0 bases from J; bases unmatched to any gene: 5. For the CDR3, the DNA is TGTGCCACCAGTGCCCAGGGGGGTTTGAACACTGAAGCTTTCTTT. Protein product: CATSAQGGLNTEAFF.

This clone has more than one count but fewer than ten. CDR3 in DNA: TGTGCCATCAGTGATAATAGCAATCAGCCCCAGCATTTT. It codes for CAISDNSNQPQHF. The chain is built from TRBV10-3 and TRBJ1-5; D is unclear. CDR1 and CDR2 (germline): ENHRY, SYGVKD. The CDR3 spans 13 residues. Deletions cut 3 bases from V and 0 bases from J, with 3 bases between.

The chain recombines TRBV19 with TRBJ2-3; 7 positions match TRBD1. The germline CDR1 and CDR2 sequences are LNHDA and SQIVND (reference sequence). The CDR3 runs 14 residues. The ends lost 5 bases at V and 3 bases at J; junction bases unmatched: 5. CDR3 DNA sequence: TGTGCCAGTAGTCCGGCAGGGGGTACAGATACGCAGTATTTT. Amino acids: CASSPAGGTDTQYF.

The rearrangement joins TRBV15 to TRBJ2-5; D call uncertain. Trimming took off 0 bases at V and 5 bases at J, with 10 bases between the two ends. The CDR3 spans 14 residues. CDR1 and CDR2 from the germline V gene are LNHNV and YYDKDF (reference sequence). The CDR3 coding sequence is TGTGCCACCAGCAGAGATAAGTTCCAGGAGACCCAGTACTTC. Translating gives CATSRDKFQETQYF. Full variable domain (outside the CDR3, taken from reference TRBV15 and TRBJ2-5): DAMVIQNPRYQVTQFGKPVTLSCSQTLNHNVMYWYQQKSSQAPKLLFHYYDKDFNNEADTPDNFQSRRPNTSFCFLDIRSPGLGDTAMYLCATSRDKFQETQYFGPGTRLLVL.

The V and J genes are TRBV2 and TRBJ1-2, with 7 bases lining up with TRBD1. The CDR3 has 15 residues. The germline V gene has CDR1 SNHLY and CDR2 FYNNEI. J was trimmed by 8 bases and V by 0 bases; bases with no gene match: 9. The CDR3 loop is CASSEARAGGRGYTF. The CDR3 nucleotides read TGTGCCAGCAGTGAAGCTAGGGCAGGGGGAAGAGGCTACACCTTC.

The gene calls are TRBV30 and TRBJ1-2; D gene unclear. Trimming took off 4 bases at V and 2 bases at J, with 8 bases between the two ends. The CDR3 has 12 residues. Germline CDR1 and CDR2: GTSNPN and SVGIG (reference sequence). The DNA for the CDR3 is TGTGCCTGGACAGATCAAAACTATGGCTACACCTTC. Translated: CAWTDQNYGYTF. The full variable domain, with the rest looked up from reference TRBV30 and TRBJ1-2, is SQTIHQWPATLVQPVGSPLSLECTVEGTSNPNLYWYRQAAGRGLQLLFYSVGIGQISSEVPQNLSASRPQDRQFILSSKKLLLSDSGFYLCAWTDQNYGYTFGSGTRLTVV.

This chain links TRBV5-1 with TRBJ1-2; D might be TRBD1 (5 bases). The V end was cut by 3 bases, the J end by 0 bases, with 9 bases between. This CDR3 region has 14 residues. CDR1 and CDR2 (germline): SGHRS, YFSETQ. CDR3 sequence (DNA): TGCGCCAGCAGCTCGACAGAGACTAACTATGGCTACACCTTC. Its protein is CASSSTETNYGYTF.